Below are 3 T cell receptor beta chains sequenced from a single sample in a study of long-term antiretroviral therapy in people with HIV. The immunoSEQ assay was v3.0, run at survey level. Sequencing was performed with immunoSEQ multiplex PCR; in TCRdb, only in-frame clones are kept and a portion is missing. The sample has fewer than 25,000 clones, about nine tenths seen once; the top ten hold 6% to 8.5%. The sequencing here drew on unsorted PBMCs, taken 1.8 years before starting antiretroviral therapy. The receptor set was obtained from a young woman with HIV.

CDR3 sequence: CATEDREHLYGYTF. CDR3 nucleotides: TGTGCCACTGAGGACAGGGAGCACCTCTATGGCTACACCTTC. The rearrangement links TRBV10-3 to TRBJ1-2, with 8 bases fitting TRBD1. In germline, CDR1 is ENHRY, CDR2 SYGVKD. With V trimmed by 10 bases and J by 4 bases, 11 bases remained unmatched. This CDR3 comprises 14 residues.

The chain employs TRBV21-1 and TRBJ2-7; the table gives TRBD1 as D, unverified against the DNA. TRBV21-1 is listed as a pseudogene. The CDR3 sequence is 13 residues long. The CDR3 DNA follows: TGTGCCAGCAGCATGATGACAGCCTACGAGCAGTACTTC. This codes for CASSMMTAYEQYF.

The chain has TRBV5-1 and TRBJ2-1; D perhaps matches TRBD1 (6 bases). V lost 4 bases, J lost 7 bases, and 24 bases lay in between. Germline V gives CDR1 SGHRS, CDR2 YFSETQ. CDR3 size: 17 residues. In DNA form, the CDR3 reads TGCGCCAGCAGCCTACGGACAGTCCTACTCTCATCTAATGAGCAGTTCTTC. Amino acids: CASSLRTVLLSSNEQFF.